The 19 T cell receptor beta chains below come from one sample, sequenced in a study of T cell responses to AZD1222 COVID-19 vaccine. Assay: immunoSEQ multiplex PCR; the TCRdb copy retains only in-frame clones and omits some. The sample gives 240,000 or so clones, 85% to 95% of which show up once; around 0.6% is in the top ten. The sample in question was peripheral blood, obtained on day 0 of AZD1222 vaccination. Receptors originate from an adult in good health.

The chain has TRBV5-1 and TRBJ2-2; perhaps TRBD1 as D (5 bases). The V gene lost 0 bases and the J gene lost 3 bases, with 9 bases spanning the gap. The CDR3 runs 15 residues. CDR1 SGHRS and CDR2 YFSETQ come from the germline V gene. CDR3 nucleotide sequence: TGCGCCAGCAGCTTGGGAGTAGGGGACACCGGGGAGCTGTTTTTT. It translates to CASSLGVGDTGELFF.

V gene TRBV5-1 combines with J gene TRBJ2-1; 8 nucleotides match TRBD2. Germline CDR1 reads SGHRS; CDR2 reads YFSETQ. CDR3 length: 17 residues. V was pared by 1 base and J by 2 bases, with 8 bases of the junction left unmatched. In nucleotides, the CDR3 is TGCGCCAGCAGCTTGCGGGGCGGGAGGAGCGCCTACAATGAGCAGTTCTTC. It encodes CASSLRGGRSAYNEQFF. The variable domain in full, completed from reference TRBV5-1 and TRBJ2-1, reads KAGVTQTPRYLIKTRGQQVTLSCSPISGHRSVSWYQQTPGQGLQFLFEYFSETQRNKGNFPGRFSGRQFSNSRSEMNVSTLELGDSALYLCASSLRGGRSAYNEQFFGPGTRLTVL.

The chain couples TRBV5-1 to TRBJ2-2; tentative D call: TRBD1 (6 bases). V was cut by 6 bases and J by 0 bases, with 12 bases left in between. This CDR3 is 15 amino acids long. In germline, CDR1 is SGHRS, CDR2 YFSETQ. In nucleotides, the CDR3 is TGCGCCAGCACCTTCGACAGGTCGAACACCGGGGAGCTGTTTTTT. Encoded protein: CASTFDRSNTGELFF.

Only one count was recorded for this clone. The chain combines TRBV6-2 or TRBV6-3 with TRBJ2-7, with TRBD2 identical over 7 bases. CDR3 length: 15 amino acids. V trimming: 2 bases; J trimming: 3 bases; junction bases outside the gene matches: 7. The germline CDR1 and CDR2 sequences are MNHEY and SVGEGT. As DNA, the CDR3 is TGTGCCAGCAGTTACGGCGTTGGACTAGTCTACGAGCAGTACTTC. Protein sequence: CASSYGVGLVYEQYF.

The chain carries TRBV24-1 and TRBJ2-1, with 11 bases matching TRBD2. This CDR3 has 13 residues. CDR1 KGHDR and CDR2 SFDVKD come from the germline V gene. With V trimmed by 3 bases and J by 15 bases, 6 bases remained unmatched. The CDR3 region has the DNA TGTGCCACCAGTGATATTAGCGGGAGGGCCCGGTTCTTC. It codes for CATSDISGRARFF.

The chain recombines TRBV4-1 with TRBJ1-5, with no clear D. V was clipped by 1 base and J by 6 bases, with 7 bases between them. The CDR3 extends over 13 amino acids. Germline CDR1 MGHRA, CDR2 YSYEKL. CDR3 amino acids: CASSQGIFQPQHF. The CDR3 bases are TGCGCCAGCAGCCAAGGAATTTTTCAGCCCCAGCATTTT.

The chain combines TRBV3-1 (or the pseudogene TRBV3-2) with TRBJ2-1; no clear D. The V end was cut by 1 base, the J end by 7 bases, with 14 bases between. Germline CDR1 LGHDT, CDR2 YNNKEL (reference sequence). CDR3 length equals 15 residues. In nucleotides, the CDR3 is TGTGCCAGCAGCCAAGGTAGCCCTCCCGGGAATGAGCAGTTCTTC. This gives the protein CASSQGSPPGNEQFF.

The chain employs TRBV18 and TRBJ1-4; 7 nucleotides line up with TRBD1. Trimming at V came to 3 bases and at J to 8 bases, leaving 3 bases not matched to a gene. This CDR3 region has 13 residues. Germline CDR1 reads KGHSH; CDR2 reads LQKENI. The CDR3 loop reads CASSPVDREKLFF. CDR3 nucleotide sequence: TGTGCCAGCTCACCCGTGGACAGGGAAAAACTGTTTTTT. Drawing the rest from reference TRBV18 and TRBJ1-4, the complete variable domain is NAGVMQNPRHLVRRRGQEARLRCSPMKGHSHVYWYRQLPEEGLKFMVYLQKENIIDESGMPKERFSAEFPKEGPSILRIQQVVRGDSAAYFCASSPVDREKLFFGSGTQLSVL.

This chain links TRBV6-1 with TRBJ1-6, with no clear D. The germline V gene has CDR1 MNHNS and CDR2 SASEGT. V was cut by 1 base and J by 10 bases, with 8 bases left in between. CDR3 length: 13 amino acids. In DNA form, the CDR3 reads TGTGCCAGCAGTGAAGGGGAAGGGTCACCCCTCCACTTT. It encodes CASSEGEGSPLHF.

The chain joins TRBV30 to TRBJ2-7; D may correspond to TRBD1 or TRBD2 (5 bases each). Germline values: CDR1 GTSNPN, CDR2 SVGIG (reference sequence). This CDR3 contains 14 residues. V lost 2 bases to trimming and J lost 2 bases, with 13 bases between them. The CDR3, as DNA: TGTGCCTGGAGTCTGGGGCACGGGACCTACGAGCAGTACTTC. It translates to CAWSLGHGTYEQYF.

This rearrangement joins TRBV4-3 to TRBJ1-2; D is unresolved. This CDR3 has 18 amino acids. V was trimmed by 3 bases and J by 5 bases, leaving 25 bases between them. The germline V gene has CDR1 LGHNA and CDR2 YSLEER. CDR3 sequence reads: CASSQIHGPQVSDYGYTF. CDR3 nucleotides: TGCGCCAGCAGCCAGATTCACGGCCCTCAGGTCTCCGATTATGGCTACACCTTC.

V gene TRBV5-1 combines with J gene TRBJ2-3; D is perhaps TRBD2 (6 bases). Trimming stripped 0 bases from V and 0 bases from J, with 11 bases between. The CDR3 has 16 amino acids. Germline CDR1 reads SGHRS; CDR2 reads YFSETQ. CDR3 sequence: CASSLVAGSSTDTQYF. CDR3 coding DNA: TGCGCCAGCAGCTTGGTTGCGGGAAGTAGCACAGATACGCAGTATTTT. Variable domain in full (rest from reference TRBV5-1 and TRBJ2-3): KAGVTQTPRYLIKTRGQQVTLSCSPISGHRSVSWYQQTPGQGLQFLFEYFSETQRNKGNFPGRFSGRQFSNSRSEMNVSTLELGDSALYLCASSLVAGSSTDTQYFGPGTRLTVL.

The J gene is TRBJ2-7, the V gene TRBV28; 10 nucleotides line up with TRBD1. Germline-derived CDR1 and CDR2 are MDHEN and SYDVKM. The CDR3 covers 15 residues. V was pared by 2 bases and J by 4 bases, with 5 bases of the junction left unmatched. The DNA for the CDR3 is TGTGCCAGCAGTTTAGGGGGACAGGGGTATTACGAGCAGTACTTC. It encodes CASSLGGQGYYEQYF. The variable domain in full, with the rest retrieved from reference TRBV28 and TRBJ2-7, is DVKVTQSSRYLVKRTGEKVFLECVQDMDHENMFWYRQDPGLGLRLIYFSYDVKMKEKGDIPEGYSVSREKKERFSLILESASTNQTSMYLCASSLGGQGYYEQYFGPGTRLTVT.

This rearrangement joins TRBV18 to TRBJ2-7, with D hard to call. Germline values: CDR1 KGHSH, CDR2 LQKENI. V was cut by 3 bases and J by 2 bases, with 11 bases left in between. The CDR3 runs to 14 residues. CDR3 protein: CASSPRTATYEQYF. In DNA, the CDR3 is TGTGCCAGCTCACCCCGGACGGCAACCTACGAGCAGTACTTC.

The CDR3 DNA follows: TGCGCCAGCAGCTACCAGGGTACAGATACGCAGTATTTT. It translates to CASSYQGTDTQYF. The rearrangement uses TRBV5-1 and TRBJ2-3, with D maybe TRBD1 (5 bases). CDR3 length: 13 residues. Germline V gives CDR1 SGHRS, CDR2 YFSETQ. V lost 3 bases and J 3 bases, leaving 8 bases between the germline ends.

The rearrangement links TRBV27 to TRBJ1-5; no firm D call. Trimming left V 3 bases short and J 11 bases short, with 8 bases between. The CDR3 length is 11 residues. Germline values: CDR1 MNHEY, CDR2 SMNVEV (reference sequence). The CDR3, as DNA: TGTGCCAGCAGTTTTGCAGGCACCCAGCATTTT. This gives the protein CASSFAGTQHF.

The chain combines TRBV18 with TRBJ2-2; D remains unclear. The germline V gene encodes CDR1 KGHSH and CDR2 LQKENI. The CDR3 spans 16 residues. With 3 bases removed from V and 0 bases from J, the gap between germline ends came to 11 bases. Here the CDR3 DNA reads TGTGCCAGCTCACCTCAGACCGTGGCGAACACCGGGGAGCTGTTTTTT. Encoded protein: CASSPQTVANTGELFF.

J is TRBJ2-1 and V is TRBV7-8; 8 bases fit TRBD1. Germline V CDR1 and CDR2: SGHVS, FQNEAQ. CDR3 length: 13 amino acids. The chain's CDR3 is CAGAGTGFNEQFF. The DNA for the CDR3 is TGTGCGGGGGCGGGGACAGGCTTTAATGAGCAGTTCTTC.

The rearrangement joins TRBV2 to TRBJ1-1, with a weak D call TRBD1 (5 bases). The germline gives CDR1 SNHLY, CDR2 FYNNEI. The V and J ends lost 1 base and 3 bases respectively, with 9 bases between them. There are 14 residues in the CDR3. CDR3 amino acids: CASSEERGYTEAFF. The CDR3 DNA reads TGTGCCAGCAGTGAAGAAAGGGGTTACACTGAAGCTTTCTTT.